Shown below are 31 T cell receptor beta chains from a single sample sequenced in a study of control samples from healthy donors and cancer patients. Some clones are missing from TCRdb's copy, which holds only in-frame ones; the method was immunoSEQ multiplex PCR. The data show around 68,000 clones, 83% seen once. Sequencing input: blood. The source of these receptors is a man aged 55 to 70 in good health.

The DNA for the CDR3 is TGTGCCAGTAAGGGAGGCGGGTCAGGCGGCGGTGAAAAACTGTTTTTT. It codes for CASKGGGSGGGEKLFF. V gene TRBV19 combines with J gene TRBJ1-4; D is uncertain. The ends were cut back, 7 bases at V and 7 bases at J, with 22 bases in the middle. This CDR3 has 16 residues. From germline, CDR1 is LNHDA and CDR2 SQIVND (reference sequence).

The chain uses TRBV12-3 or TRBV12-4 and TRBJ1-2; no definite D call. The CDR3 has 12 amino acids. V dropped 1 base and J dropped 4 bases, with 4 bases sitting between them. The CDR3 loop is CASSLEGYGYTF. In DNA form, the CDR3 reads TGTGCCAGCAGTTTAGAAGGCTATGGCTACACCTTC.

This clone was seen a handful of times. This sequence joins TRBV9 and TRBJ1-2, with 8 bases identical to TRBD1. This CDR3 region has 15 residues. CDR1 SGDLS and CDR2 YYNGEE come from the germline V gene. With V trimmed by 4 bases and J by 5 bases, 10 bases remained unmatched. The DNA for the CDR3 is TGTGCCAGCAGCTCCCCTGGACAGGGTAGTTATGGCTACACCTTC. The encoded protein is CASSSPGQGSYGYTF.

The chain uses TRBV21-1 and TRBJ2-1; no check of the table's D call, TRBD2, against the DNA was made. TRBV21-1 is a recognized pseudogene. The CDR3 has 19 amino acids. The CDR3 sequence is CASSKVSSRKRSSYNEQFF. The CDR3 nucleotides are TGTGCCAGCAGCAAAGTCTCCAGTCGAAAAAGGAGCTCCTACAATGAGCAGTTCTTC.

This clone came up once. The V gene is TRBV6-2 or TRBV6-3, the J gene TRBJ2-7; 8 nucleotides match TRBD2. The junction had 3 bases not matched to a gene; V was cut back by 5 bases and J by 0 bases. Germline CDR1 and CDR2: MNHEY and SVGEGT. This CDR3 spans 14 amino acids. The CDR3 DNA is TGTGCCAGCAGTCGAAGCGGGAGCTCCTACGAGCAGTACTTC. This gives the protein CASSRSGSSYEQYF.

The chain uses TRBV9 and TRBJ2-7, with D perhaps TRBD1 (6 bases). The CDR3 is 12 residues long. V lost 8 bases, J lost 2 bases, and 11 bases lay in between. Germline values: CDR1 SGDLS, CDR2 YYNGEE. The CDR3 sequence: CASGGETYEQYF. CDR3 nucleotide sequence: TGTGCCAGTGGGGGCGAAACCTACGAGCAGTACTTC.

The rearrangement uses TRBV2 and TRBJ2-7, with D unresolved. The CDR3 has 11 amino acids. The germline V gene has CDR1 SNHLY and CDR2 FYNNEI. V gave up 7 bases and J gave up 3 bases, with 7 bases separating them. Here the CDR3 reads CASMENYEQYF. CDR3 nucleotide sequence: TGTGCCAGCATGGAGAACTACGAGCAGTACTTC.

J is TRBJ2-1 and V is TRBV27; TRBD2 matches at 9 bases. J lost 4 bases, V lost 4 bases, and 5 bases had no gene match. Germline lookup yields CDR1 MNHEY and CDR2 SMNVEV (reference sequence). This CDR3 is built from 15 residues. CDR3 DNA sequence: TGTGCCAGCAGTTCCGGGACTAGCCCGTACAATGAGCAGTTCTTC. Residues: CASSSGTSPYNEQFF.

V and J are TRBV5-5 and TRBJ2-5; D remains unclear. V lost 4 bases and J lost 5, with 15 bases in between. The CDR3 consists of 14 residues. The germline V gene has CDR1 SGHKS and CDR2 YYEKEE (reference sequence). The CDR3 DNA follows: TGTGCCAGCAGCCCTATTCGGGTTGCCGAGACCCAGTACTTC. Translating gives CASSPIRVAETQYF.

The rearrangement uses TRBV12-3 or TRBV12-4 and TRBJ1-1; a possible D gene is TRBD1 (5 bases). This CDR3 spans 13 amino acids. The V and J ends lost 3 bases and 3 bases respectively, with 8 bases between them. In nucleotides, the CDR3 is TGTGCCAGCAGTTTGCGGGGGGACACTGAAGCTTTCTTT. As protein: CASSLRGDTEAFF.

This chain connects TRBV7-9 to TRBJ1-1; D is undetermined. Trimming pared 2 bases from V and 1 base from J, leaving 11 bases between. The CDR3 runs to 15 residues. From germline, CDR1 is SEHNR and CDR2 FQNEAQ (reference sequence). In nucleotides, the CDR3 is TGTGCCAGCAGCTTAAGTTGGAGTAAGAACACTGAAGCTTTCTTT. Protein sequence: CASSLSWSKNTEAFF.

V gene TRBV7-9 combines with J gene TRBJ2-1; no clear D gene. This CDR3 is built from 15 residues. V lost 6 bases to trimming and J lost 0 bases, with 12 bases between them. From germline, CDR1 is SEHNR and CDR2 FQNEAQ (reference sequence). The CDR3 protein is CASSLDGASYNEQFF. As DNA, the CDR3 is TGTGCCAGCAGTTTGGACGGAGCCTCCTACAATGAGCAGTTCTTC.

The chain joins TRBV19 to TRBJ1-1; no definite D call. Trimming cost V 4 bases and J 11 bases, with 11 bases left between them. Germline-derived CDR1 and CDR2 are LNHDA and SQIVND (reference sequence). This CDR3 comprises 11 residues. CDR3 in DNA: TGTGCCAGTAGTACGGGATTGGGTGCTTTCTTT. Encoded protein: CASSTGLGAFF.

The genes are TRBV6-5 and TRBJ2-3, with D uncertain. There are 14 residues in the CDR3. Germline assignment: CDR1 MNHEY and CDR2 SVGAGI. The germline V and J ends were trimmed by 6 bases and 2 bases, with 12 bases remaining between them. The CDR3 reads CASRLAANTDTQYF. The CDR3 coding sequence is TGTGCCAGCAGGTTGGCAGCCAACACAGATACGCAGTATTTT.

The chain couples TRBV6-5 to TRBJ2-1, with unresolved D. The V gene's germline CDR1 is MNHEY and CDR2 SVGAGI. Trimming left V 7 bases short and J 0 bases short, with 7 bases between. CDR3 length equals 13 residues. The DNA of the CDR3 is TGTGCCAGCATGGCGTACTCCTACAATGAGCAGTTCTTC. Translated: CASMAYSYNEQFF.

The chain joins TRBV7-6 to TRBJ2-1, with D perhaps TRBD2 (5 bases). Looked up from germline, CDR1 is SGHVS and CDR2 is FNYEAQ. The CDR3 is 15 residues long. Trimming pared 1 base from V and 0 bases from J, leaving 7 bases between. CDR3 DNA sequence: TGTGCCAGCAGCTTAGTAGGGAGCTCCTACAATGAGCAGTTCTTC. Translation gives CASSLVGSSYNEQFF.

The gene calls are TRBV7-9 and TRBJ2-3; a possible D gene is TRBD2 (6 bases). Germline lookup yields CDR1 SEHNR and CDR2 FQNEAQ (reference sequence). The length of the CDR3 is 12 residues. Trimming took 5 bases from V and 4 from J, leaving 7 bases between them. Here the CDR3 DNA reads TGTGCCAGCAGCCGACTAGCAGATACGCAGTATTTT. Its translation is CASSRLADTQYF.

The CDR3 nucleotides read TGTGCCAGCAGTTACTCTCCCCAGGGCGGAGGCTACACCTTC. It specifies CASSYSPQGGGYTF. V and J are TRBV6-5 and TRBJ1-2, with D possibly TRBD1 on 5 matching bases. The CDR3 spans 14 residues. The V end lost 0 bases, the J end lost 8 bases, and 13 bases lay between the germline ends. Germline V lookup: CDR1 MNHEY, CDR2 SVGAGI.

The chain joins TRBV4-1 to TRBJ2-5; D might be TRBD1 (5 bases). The CDR3 length is 16 residues. Germline loops: CDR1 MGHRA, CDR2 YSYEKL. Trimming took off 0 bases at V and 3 bases at J, with 14 bases between the two ends. This CDR3 reads CASSQDQTAPKETQYF. As DNA, the CDR3 is TGCGCCAGCAGCCAAGATCAGACAGCGCCAAAAGAGACCCAGTACTTC.

The chain uses TRBV7-6 and TRBJ2-2; TRBD2 agrees at 8 bases. The germline CDR1 and CDR2 sequences are SGHVS and FNYEAQ. The CDR3 loop spans 16 amino acids. The V gene end was trimmed by 5 bases and the J gene end by 6 bases; junction bases not matched to a gene: 11. Here the CDR3 DNA reads TGTGCCAGCAGCGATGGGACTAGTGTTCTTGCCGGGGAGCTGTTTTTT. Protein: CASSDGTSVLAGELFF.

The chain is built from TRBV5-4 and TRBJ2-1; 8 bases match TRBD2. The CDR3 length is 16 residues. V lost 4 bases to trimming and J lost 0 bases; unmatched junction nucleotides: 6. CDR1 is SGHNT, CDR2 YYREEE, per germline (reference sequence). For the CDR3, the DNA is TGTGCCAGCAGCCAACCGGGGGGGAGCTCCTACAATGAGCAGTTCTTC. Protein: CASSQPGGSSYNEQFF.

The chain employs TRBV20-1 and TRBJ2-7; D perhaps matches TRBD2 (6 bases). This CDR3 has 15 residues. CDR1 and CDR2 (germline): DFQATT, SNEGSKA (reference sequence). V shed 3 bases and J shed 2 bases, with 17 bases lying between them. The CDR3 reads CSASGHPGTAYEQYF. CDR3 nucleotides: TGCAGTGCTAGTGGGCACCCCGGGACTGCCTACGAGCAGTACTTC.

The CDR3 nucleotides read TGCAGCGTTGAAAGGGAAGATGAAAAACTGTTTTTT. Translating it yields CSVEREDEKLFF. This chain links TRBV29-1 with TRBJ1-4; D unresolved. V lost 2 bases and J 6 bases, leaving 7 bases between the germline ends. From germline, CDR1 is SQVTM and CDR2 ANQGSEA. The CDR3 runs 12 residues.

This clone was observed a single time. The chain is built from TRBV10-3 and TRBJ2-7, with TRBD1 matching 7 bases. Germline values: CDR1 ENHRY, CDR2 SYGVKD. The CDR3 loop spans 14 amino acids. V shed 4 bases, J shed 2 bases, and the junction held 5 bases outside the gene matches. CDR3 residues: CAISVGRGTYEQYF. CDR3 nucleotide sequence: TGTGCCATCAGTGTGGGCAGGGGGACCTACGAGCAGTACTTC.

This sequence joins TRBV6-5 and TRBJ2-7, with D maybe TRBD2 (7 bases). Trimming cost V 6 bases and J 8 bases, with 20 bases left between them. Germline loops: CDR1 MNHEY, CDR2 SVGAGI. The CDR3 sequence is 14 residues long. The CDR3 here is CASSPDGGGLQQYF. The CDR3 DNA sequence: TGTGCCAGCAGCCCCGATGGGGGGGGCCTTCAGCAGTACTTC.

The chain combines TRBV7-7 with TRBJ2-7, with 8 bases matching TRBD1. J gave up 3 bases and V 5 bases, and 6 bases lay outside the gene matches. Germline CDR1 reads SSHAT; CDR2 reads FNYEAQ (reference sequence). The CDR3 extends over 14 amino acids. The CDR3 loop is CASSEGTGDYEQYF. The CDR3 nucleotides are TGTGCCAGCAGCGAGGGGACAGGAGACTACGAGCAGTACTTC.

The J gene is TRBJ2-7, the V gene TRBV4-1, with 8 bases identical to TRBD1. CDR3 length: 19 amino acids. V trimming: 0 bases; J trimming: 3 bases; junction bases outside the gene matches: 16. The germline gives CDR1 MGHRA, CDR2 YSYEKL. The CDR3 is CASSQDFGQGAQGFYEQYF. The CDR3 region has the DNA TGCGCCAGCAGCCAAGATTTCGGGCAGGGGGCGCAGGGATTCTACGAGCAGTACTTC.

The J gene is TRBJ1-2, the V gene TRBV24-1; 9 positions agree with TRBD1. Germline CDR1 is KGHDR and CDR2 is SFDVKD. Trimming at V came to 4 bases and at J to 5 bases, leaving 4 bases not matched to a gene. This CDR3 spans 14 amino acids. The CDR3 coding sequence is TGTGCCACCAGTGACAGGGACAGGGTTTATGGCTACACCTTC. This codes for CATSDRDRVYGYTF.

This clone showed up just a few times. The V gene is TRBV5-1, the J gene TRBJ1-2; D remains unclear. The CDR3 covers 15 residues. Germline values: CDR1 SGHRS, CDR2 YFSETQ. Deletions cut 0 bases from V and 7 bases from J, with 16 bases between. Here the CDR3 reads CASSLGTSQESGYTF. CDR3 coding DNA: TGCGCCAGCAGCTTGGGTACATCCCAAGAGAGTGGCTACACCTTC.

The chain is built from TRBV4-2 and TRBJ2-2; 14 bases match TRBD2. CDR1 and CDR2 (germline): LGHNA, YNFKEQ. The trim removed 2 bases at V and 6 bases at J, leaving 5 bases unmatched. This CDR3 spans 17 amino acids. The CDR3 region is CASSQPGLAGEAGELFF. The CDR3 DNA follows: TGTGCCAGCAGCCAACCGGGACTAGCGGGAGAGGCCGGGGAGCTGTTTTTT.

In this sample, this clone turned up once. This sequence joins TRBV28 and TRBJ1-4; 8 nucleotides line up with TRBD1. The germline V gene has CDR1 MDHEN and CDR2 SYDVKM. J gave up 7 bases and V 2 bases, and 6 bases lay outside the gene matches. The CDR3 runs to 15 residues. The CDR3 sequence is CASSLQIQGAEKLFF. The CDR3, as DNA: TGTGCCAGCAGTTTACAAATTCAGGGGGCTGAAAAACTGTTTTTT.